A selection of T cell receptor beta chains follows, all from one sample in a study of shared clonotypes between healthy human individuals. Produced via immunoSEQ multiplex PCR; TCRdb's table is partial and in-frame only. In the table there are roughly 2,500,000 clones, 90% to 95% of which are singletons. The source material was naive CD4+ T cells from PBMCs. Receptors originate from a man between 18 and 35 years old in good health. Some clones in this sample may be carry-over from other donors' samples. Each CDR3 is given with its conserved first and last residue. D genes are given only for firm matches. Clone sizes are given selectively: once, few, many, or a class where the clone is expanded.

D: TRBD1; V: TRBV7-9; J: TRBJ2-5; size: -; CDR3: CASTRDSQETQYF; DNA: TGTGCCAGCACCAGGGACAGCCAAGAGACCCAGTACTTC
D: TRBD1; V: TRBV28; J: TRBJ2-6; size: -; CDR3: CASRPGTGRSGANVLTF; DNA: TGTGCCAGCAGGCCCGGGACAGGGCGCTCTGGGGCCAACGTCCTGACTTTC
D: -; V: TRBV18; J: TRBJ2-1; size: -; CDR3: CASSRNTRYNEQFF; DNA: TGTGCCAGCTCGCGCAATACACGATACAATGAGCAGTTCTTC
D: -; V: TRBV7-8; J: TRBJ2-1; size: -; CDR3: CASSQTLTYNEQFF; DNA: TGTGCCAGCAGCCAGACACTTACCTACAATGAGCAGTTCTTC
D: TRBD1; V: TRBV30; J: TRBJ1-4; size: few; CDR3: CAWKGAVYEKLFF; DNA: TGTGCCTGGAAGGGGGCGGTTTACGAAAAACTGTTTTTT
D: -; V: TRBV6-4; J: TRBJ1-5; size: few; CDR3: CASSPTGQTKLQPQHF; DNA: TGTGCCAGCAGTCCCACTGGACAGACTAAACTACAGCCCCAGCATTTT
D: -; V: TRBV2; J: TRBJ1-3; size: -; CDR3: CASSERNTIYF; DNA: TGTGCCAGCAGTGAAAGAAACACCATATATTTT
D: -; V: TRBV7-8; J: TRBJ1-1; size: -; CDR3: CASSLAGGAEAFF; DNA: TGTGCCAGCAGCTTAGCGGGGGGGGCTGAAGCTTTCTTT
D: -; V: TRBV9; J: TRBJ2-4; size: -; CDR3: CASSVERGSIQYF; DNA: TGTGCCAGCAGCGTAGAGAGGGGGAGCATTCAGTACTTC
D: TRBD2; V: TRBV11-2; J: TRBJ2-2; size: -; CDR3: CASSLASSGRARELFF; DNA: TGTGCCAGCAGCTTAGCTTCTAGCGGGAGGGCCCGGGAGCTGTTTTTT
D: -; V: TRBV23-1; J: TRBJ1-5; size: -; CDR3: CASSQPAGWGNQPQHF; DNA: TGCGCCAGCAGTCAACCCGCCGGGTGGGGCAATCAGCCCCAGCATTTT
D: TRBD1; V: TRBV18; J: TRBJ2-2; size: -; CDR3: CASSPAGGITGELFF; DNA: TGTGCCAGCTCACCTGCAGGGGGCATCACCGGGGAGCTGTTTTTT
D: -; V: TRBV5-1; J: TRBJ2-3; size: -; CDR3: CASSLVARGDTQYF; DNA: TGCGCCAGCAGCTTGGTGGCGAGGGGAGATACGCAGTATTTT
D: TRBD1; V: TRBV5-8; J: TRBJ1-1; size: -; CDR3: CASSQNRGQGGTEAFF; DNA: TGTGCCAGCAGCCAAAACCGGGGACAGGGAGGCACTGAAGCTTTCTTT
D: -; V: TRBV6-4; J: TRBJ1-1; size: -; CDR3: CASRHEAGANTEAFF; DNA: TGTGCCAGCAGACATGAGGCAGGGGCAAACACTGAAGCTTTCTTT
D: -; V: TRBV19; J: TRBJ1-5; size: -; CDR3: CASTASNEYQPQHF; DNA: TGTGCCAGCACAGCCTCAAACGAGTATCAGCCCCAGCATTTT
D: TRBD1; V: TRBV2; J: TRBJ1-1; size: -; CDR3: CASSLQGVTEAFF; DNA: TGTGCCAGCAGCTTACAGGGGGTCACTGAAGCTTTCTTT
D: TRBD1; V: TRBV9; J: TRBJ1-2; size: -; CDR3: CASSMYRGADYGYTF; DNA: TGTGCCAGCAGCATGTACAGGGGCGCTGACTATGGCTACACCTTC
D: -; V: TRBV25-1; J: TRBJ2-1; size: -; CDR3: CASSEWGVGTYNEQFF; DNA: TGTGCCAGCAGTGAATGGGGGGTGGGCACCTACAATGAGCAGTTCTTC
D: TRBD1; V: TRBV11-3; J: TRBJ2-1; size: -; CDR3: CASSPRDRGPSEQFF; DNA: TGTGCCAGCAGCCCCCGGGACAGGGGTCCGAGTGAGCAGTTCTTC
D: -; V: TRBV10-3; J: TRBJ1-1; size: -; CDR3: CAISDFPLGTGGTEAFF; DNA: TGTGCCATCAGTGATTTTCCTCTGGGTACGGGAGGGACTGAAGCTTTCTTT
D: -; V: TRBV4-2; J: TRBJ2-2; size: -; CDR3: CASSQVVSNTGELFF; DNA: TGTGCCAGCAGCCAAGTCGTCAGCAACACCGGGGAGCTGTTTTTT
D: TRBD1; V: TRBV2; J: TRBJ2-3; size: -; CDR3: CAGLAKDRITDTQYF; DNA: TGTGCCGGCCTTGCTAAGGACAGGATCACAGATACGCAGTATTTT